These 21 T cell receptor beta chains were all obtained from the same sample, sequenced in a study of shared clonotypes between healthy human individuals (dated by TCRdb to the early 2020s). Library construction relied on the immunoSEQ multiplex PCR assay. TCRdb obtained this table from immuneACCESS and retained in-frame rearrangements with V and J assigned. These tables miss some clones; where compared with another copy, unresolved V genes account for less than half of the shortfall, and the remainder is unexplained. This sample gives some 1,900,000 clones in total; less than 95% of them show up just once. Approximately 1.2% of the sample is held by the ten biggest clonotypes. CD8 naive samples consisted of CD45RO-negative cells that were positively selected for CCR7, yielding a CD45RA+CCR7+ population without TemRA cells. Source material: naive CD8+ T cells sorted from blood. The label giving this sample's cell subset or site can be read as: CD45RA+CCR7+. The receptors derive from a man between 18 and 29 years old in good health.

The V call is TRBV15, the J call TRBJ2-7; TRBD2 might be the D (6 bases). V dropped 3 bases and J dropped 3 bases, with 12 bases sitting between them. CDR3 length equals 14 residues. Germline V gene lookup returns CDR1 LNHNV and CDR2 YYDKDF (reference sequence). The CDR3 spells CATSRWEESYEQYF. The CDR3 coding sequence is TGTGCCACCAGCAGGTGGGAGGAGAGCTACGAGCAGTACTTC.

This sequence joins TRBV29-1 and TRBJ2-2; 11 nucleotides line up with TRBD2. J was trimmed by 4 bases and V by 7 bases; bases with no gene match: 5. The CDR3 has 14 residues. Germline assignment: CDR1 SQVTM and CDR2 ANQGSEA. This CDR3 reads CSAFSGGATGELFF. CDR3 coding DNA: TGCAGCGCCTTTAGCGGGGGGGCCACCGGGGAGCTGTTTTTT.

This chain joins TRBV6-6 and TRBJ2-5; TRBD2 matches at 15 bases. The CDR3 totals 15 residues. Germline CDR1 is MNHNY and CDR2 is SVGAGI (reference sequence). The V gene end was trimmed by 7 bases and the J gene end by 5 bases; junction bases not matched to a gene: 5. CDR3 residues: CASILGLAGGETQYF. For the CDR3, the DNA is TGTGCCAGCATTCTTGGACTAGCGGGAGGGGAGACCCAGTACTTC.

V and J are TRBV6-1 and TRBJ2-5, with a possible D match to TRBD2 (6 bases). The V gene's germline CDR1 is MNHNS and CDR2 SASEGT. The CDR3 totals 13 residues. The V end lost 6 bases, the J end lost 1 base, and 9 bases lay between the germline ends. CDR3 region: CASRERAQETQYF. The CDR3 nucleotides are TGTGCCAGCAGGGAGCGGGCCCAAGAGACCCAGTACTTC.

A note on this clone: This sample includes further DNA sequences coding for the same CDR3. This sequence joins TRBV6-6 and TRBJ1-4; no definite D call. The CDR3 sequence is 15 residues long. V lost 2 bases to trimming and J lost 3 bases, with 10 bases between them. The germline V gene encodes CDR1 MNHNY and CDR2 SVGAGI (reference sequence). The CDR3 loop reads CASSYPGGANEKLFF. The DNA of the CDR3 is TGTGCCAGCAGTTACCCCGGAGGCGCTAATGAAAAACTGTTTTTT.

The V gene is TRBV27, the J gene TRBJ2-2; D unresolved. Germline CDR1 is MNHEY and CDR2 is SMNVEV (reference sequence). With 2 bases removed from V and 4 bases from J, the gap between germline ends came to 8 bases. This CDR3 is 14 amino acids long. The CDR3 DNA sequence: TGTGCCAGCAGTTTAGCCGGGCCCACCGGGGAGCTGTTTTTT. This translates into CASSLAGPTGELFF.

The gene calls are TRBV4-2 and TRBJ1-2, with a possible D match to TRBD1 (5 bases). Germline V gene data show CDR1 as LGHNA and CDR2 as YNFKEQ. V was trimmed by 2 bases and J by 5 bases, leaving 18 bases between them. The CDR3 loop spans 16 amino acids. The CDR3 nucleotides read TGTGCCAGCAGCCAATCAGCCGGGACCGCCGGTTATGGCTACACCTTC. It codes for CASSQSAGTAGYGYTF.

The V gene is TRBV27, the J gene TRBJ1-1; D is perhaps TRBD1 (6 bases). Trimming removed 4 bases at V and 6 bases at J, with 12 bases between. In germline, CDR1 is MNHEY, CDR2 SMNVEV (reference sequence). The CDR3 runs to 13 residues. CDR3 sequence (DNA): TGTGCCAGCAGTTCACAGGGCCCTTCTGAAGCTTTCTTT. Translated, it gives CASSSQGPSEAFF.

CDR3 nucleotides: TGCGCCAGCAGTCTAAGTGAAGGCAAAAACATTCAGTACTTC. Protein: CASSLSEGKNIQYF. The rearrangement uses TRBV10-2 and TRBJ2-4; D gene ambiguous. V lost 5 bases and J 3 bases, leaving 11 bases between the germline ends. The germline V gene encodes CDR1 WSHSY and CDR2 SAAADI. The CDR3 spans 14 residues.

The V gene is TRBV27, the J gene TRBJ2-2; D might be TRBD1 or TRBD2, each matching 5 bases. Looked up from germline, CDR1 is MNHEY and CDR2 is SMNVEV (reference sequence). This CDR3 region has 17 residues. Trimming took 3 bases from V and 0 from J, leaving 14 bases between them. The CDR3 nucleotides are TGTGCCAGCAGTTTTACGGATTTGGGGGCGAACACCGGGGAGCTGTTTTTT. Protein product: CASSFTDLGANTGELFF.

The gene calls are TRBV2 and TRBJ1-1, with 7 bases identical to TRBD1. There are 14 residues in the CDR3. CDR1 SNHLY and CDR2 FYNNEI come from the germline V gene. Losses at the gene ends were 10 bases for V and 6 bases for J; bases not matched to a gene: 14. CDR3 coding DNA: TGTGCCAACACCAACAGGGGACTGGGCGCTGAAGCTTTCTTT. As protein: CANTNRGLGAEAFF. The full variable domain, rest sourced from reference TRBV2 and TRBJ1-1, is EPEVTQTPSHQVTQMGQEVILRCVPISNHLYFYWYRQILGQKVEFLVSFYNNEISEKSEIFDDQFSVERPDGSNFTLKIRSTKLEDSAMYFCANTNRGLGAEAFFGQGTRLTVV.

This chain connects TRBV28 to TRBJ2-1, with TRBD1 identical over 10 bases. This CDR3 region has 15 residues. The trim removed 5 bases at V and 4 bases at J, leaving 5 bases unmatched. Germline CDR1 is MDHEN and CDR2 is SYDVKM. This chain's CDR3 is CASSKGDRGYNEQFF. CDR3 nucleotide sequence: TGTGCCAGCAGTAAGGGGGACAGGGGATACAATGAGCAGTTCTTC.

The chain joins TRBV11-2 to TRBJ1-4, with D possibly being TRBD1 (5 bases). CDR3 length: 12 amino acids. The germline CDR1 and CDR2 sequences are SGHAT and FQNNGV. The ends were cut back, 7 bases at V and 6 bases at J, with 9 bases in the middle. The CDR3: CASKGRDEKLFF. In DNA, the CDR3 is TGTGCCAGCAAGGGCAGGGATGAAAAACTGTTTTTT.

The chain carries TRBV6-1 and TRBJ1-5, with TRBD1 identical over 9 bases. This CDR3 comprises 18 residues. The V gene's germline CDR1 is MNHNS and CDR2 SASEGT. The trim removed 3 bases at V and 0 bases at J, leaving 9 bases unmatched. This CDR3 reads CASSDDRTGVYSNQPQHF. The CDR3 bases are TGTGCCAGCAGTGATGACCGGACAGGGGTCTATAGCAATCAGCCCCAGCATTTT.

The rearrangement uses TRBV10-3 and TRBJ1-4, with a weak D call TRBD1 (5 bases). The CDR3 consists of 16 residues. Germline CDR1 ENHRY, CDR2 SYGVKD. V was trimmed by 1 base and J by 7 bases, leaving 16 bases between them. The CDR3 DNA is TGTGCCATCAGTGAGTTTACGACGGGGGTAGGTGAAAAACTGTTTTTT. Protein: CAISEFTTGVGEKLFF.

This chain joins TRBV7-6 and TRBJ2-3; 9 positions match TRBD2. Germline loops: CDR1 SGHVS, CDR2 FNYEAQ. CDR3 length equals 16 residues. V lost 5 bases and J lost 2; bases outside the gene matches: 8. The CDR3 loop is CASSPLAGPNTDTQYF. CDR3 nucleotide sequence: TGTGCCAGCAGCCCGCTAGCGGGGCCTAACACAGATACGCAGTATTTT.

The rearrangement joins TRBV5-4 to TRBJ1-1; a possible D gene is TRBD1 (5 bases). This CDR3 has 12 amino acids. CDR1 SGHNT and CDR2 YYREEE come from the germline V gene (reference sequence). V shed 4 bases and J shed 4 bases, with 8 bases lying between them. In DNA form, the CDR3 reads TGTGCCAGCAGCGGGGGACTCACTGAAGCTTTCTTT. Translating it yields CASSGGLTEAFF.

This sequence joins TRBV7-6 and TRBJ2-1; the D gene is possibly TRBD2 (6 bases). The CDR3 contains 17 residues. V was shortened by 0 bases and J by 4 bases, with 16 bases between the two germline ends. Germline V gives CDR1 SGHVS, CDR2 FNYEAQ. CDR3 in DNA: TGTGCCAGCAGCTTAGCGCCCGCTGGGGGGTTGTACAATGAGCAGTTCTTC. Protein product: CASSLAPAGGLYNEQFF.

This chain connects TRBV21-1 to TRBJ2-3; the table's D call of TRBD1 was not tested on the DNA. TRBV21-1 is designated a pseudogene. The CDR3 is 14 amino acids. The CDR3: CAVRRDRGTDTQYF. Here the CDR3 DNA reads TGTGCCGTGCGCCGGGACAGGGGAACAGATACGCAGTATTTT.

This chain connects TRBV2 to TRBJ1-2; 10 bases line up with TRBD1. Losses at the gene ends were 5 bases for V and 4 bases for J; bases not matched to a gene: 4. This CDR3 region has 14 residues. The germline CDR1 and CDR2 sequences are SNHLY and FYNNEI. The chain's CDR3 is CASSPGQGSYGYTF. In DNA, the CDR3 is TGTGCCAGCAGTCCGGGACAGGGGAGCTATGGCTACACCTTC.

This chain uses TRBV30 with TRBJ2-7; 9 nucleotides line up with TRBD1. Germline V gives CDR1 GTSNPN, CDR2 SVGIG (reference sequence). J lost 4 bases, V lost 3 bases, and 4 bases had no gene match. The CDR3 has 13 residues. CDR3 DNA: TGTGCCTGGAGAGCGGGACAGGGATACGAGCAGTACTTC. Its translation is CAWRAGQGYEQYF. The full variable domain, with the rest looked up from reference TRBV30 and TRBJ2-7, is SQTIHQWPATLVQPVGSPLSLECTVEGTSNPNLYWYRQAAGRGLQLLFYSVGIGQISSEVPQNLSASRPQDRQFILSSKKLLLSDSGFYLCAWRAGQGYEQYFGPGTRLTVT.